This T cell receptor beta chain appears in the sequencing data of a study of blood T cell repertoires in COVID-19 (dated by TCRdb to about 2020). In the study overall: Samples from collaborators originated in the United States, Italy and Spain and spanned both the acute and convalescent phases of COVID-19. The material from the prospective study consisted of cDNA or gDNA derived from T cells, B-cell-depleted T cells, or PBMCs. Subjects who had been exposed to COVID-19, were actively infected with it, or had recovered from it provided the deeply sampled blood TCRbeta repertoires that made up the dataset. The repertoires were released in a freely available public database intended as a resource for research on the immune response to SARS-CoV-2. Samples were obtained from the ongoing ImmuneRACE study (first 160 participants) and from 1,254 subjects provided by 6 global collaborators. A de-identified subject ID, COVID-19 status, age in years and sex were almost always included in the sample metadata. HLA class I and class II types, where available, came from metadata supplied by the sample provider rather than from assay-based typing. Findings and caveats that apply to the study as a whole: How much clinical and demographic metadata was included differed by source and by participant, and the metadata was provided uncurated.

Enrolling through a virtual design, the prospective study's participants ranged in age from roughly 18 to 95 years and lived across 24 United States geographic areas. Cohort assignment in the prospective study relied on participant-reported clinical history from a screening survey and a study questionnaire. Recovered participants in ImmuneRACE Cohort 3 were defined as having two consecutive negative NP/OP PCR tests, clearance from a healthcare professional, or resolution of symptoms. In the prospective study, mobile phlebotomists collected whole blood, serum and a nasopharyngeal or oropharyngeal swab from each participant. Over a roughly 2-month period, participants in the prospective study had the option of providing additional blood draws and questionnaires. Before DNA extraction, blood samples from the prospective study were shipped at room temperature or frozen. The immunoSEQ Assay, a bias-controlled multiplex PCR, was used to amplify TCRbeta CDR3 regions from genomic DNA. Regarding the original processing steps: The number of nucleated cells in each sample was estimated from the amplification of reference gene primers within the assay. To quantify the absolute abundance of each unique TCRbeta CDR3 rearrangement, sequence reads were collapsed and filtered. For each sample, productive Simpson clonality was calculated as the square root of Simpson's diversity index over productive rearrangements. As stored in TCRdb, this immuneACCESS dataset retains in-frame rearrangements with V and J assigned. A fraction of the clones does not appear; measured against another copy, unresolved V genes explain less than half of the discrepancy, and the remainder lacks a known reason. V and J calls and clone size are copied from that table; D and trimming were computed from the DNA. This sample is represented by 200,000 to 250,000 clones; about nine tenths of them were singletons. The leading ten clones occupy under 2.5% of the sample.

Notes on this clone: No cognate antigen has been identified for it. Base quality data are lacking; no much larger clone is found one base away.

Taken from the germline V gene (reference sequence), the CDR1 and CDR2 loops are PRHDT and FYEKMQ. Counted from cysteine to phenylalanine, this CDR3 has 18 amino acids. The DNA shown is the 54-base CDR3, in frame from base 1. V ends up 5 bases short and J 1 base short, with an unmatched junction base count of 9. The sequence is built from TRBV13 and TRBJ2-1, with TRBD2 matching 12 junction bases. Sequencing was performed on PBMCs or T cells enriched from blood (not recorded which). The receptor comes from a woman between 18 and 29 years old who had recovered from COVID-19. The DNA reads TGTGCCAGCAGCCCGGAAGCACTAGCGGGGGGATCCTACAATGAGCAGTTCTTC. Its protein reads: CASSPEALAGGSYNEQFF.